These 27 T cell receptor beta chains came from one sample sequenced in a study of T cell repertoires in cytomegalovirus infection. TCRdb reprocessed the reads via MiXCR and lists one record per CDR3 protein. The repertoire holds roughly 730,000 distinct CDR3 sequences, roughly 30% seen once, with 18% in the top ten. Their cognate antigens are unknown. The sequencing used cultured PBMCs, collected from culture after CMV antigen stimulation. These receptors originate from a human donor in good health (CMV status not recorded). Some clones in this sample may be carry-over from other donors' samples.

This clonotype has a single count. The CDR3 sequence: CSARDGGGSETQYF. The CDR3 bases are TGCAGTGCTAGAGATGGGGGGGGCTCGGAGACCCAGTACTTC. This sequence joins TRBV20-1 and TRBJ2-5; D perhaps matches TRBD2 (7 bases). The V gene's germline CDR1 is DFQATT and CDR2 SNEGSKA (reference sequence). This CDR3 is 14 amino acids long. The V gene lost 0 bases and the J gene lost 5 bases, with 13 bases spanning the gap.

The V call is TRBV28, the J call TRBJ2-2, with D possibly TRBD1 on 5 matching bases. The CDR3 is 14 residues long. CDR1 MDHEN and CDR2 SYDVKM come from the germline V gene. The V end lost 3 bases, the J end lost 5 bases, and 10 bases lay between the germline ends. The CDR3 nucleotides read TGTGCCAGCAGTTTCCGTCAGGGAACCGGGGAGCTGTTTTTT. Its translation: CASSFRQGTGELFF.

The chain couples TRBV11-2 to TRBJ2-1, with 9 bases aligning to TRBD2. The germline V gene encodes CDR1 SGHAT and CDR2 FQNNGV. Losses at the gene ends were 5 bases for V and 0 bases for J; bases not matched to a gene: 8. This CDR3 comprises 17 residues. This CDR3 is CASSGIAGDSSYNEQFF. The CDR3 nucleotides read TGTGCCAGCAGCGGGATAGCGGGAGATAGCTCCTACAATGAGCAGTTCTTC.

A note on this clonotype: The junction and the germline gene differ at one end; a read error may be behind it. The rearrangement links TRBV5-3 to TRBJ2-7; no firm D call. TRBV5-3 carries the ORF label, with uncertain function. CDR3 length: 17 amino acids. In DNA form, the CDR3 reads TGTGCCAGCAGCTTGGGCTTCGGAGCAAAGGTGAACTACGAGCAGTACTTC. Its protein is CASSLGFGAKVNYEQYF.

This clonotype appeared many times. The chain couples TRBV7-2 to TRBJ1-1; D is unclear. Germline lookup yields CDR1 SGHTA and CDR2 FQGNSA. Trimming took off 0 bases at V and 3 bases at J, with 8 bases between the two ends. The CDR3 extends over 14 amino acids. CDR3: CASSLANWDTEAFF. CDR3 coding DNA: TGTGCCAGCAGCTTAGCTAACTGGGACACTGAAGCTTTCTTT.

The gene calls are TRBV18 and TRBJ2-2; tentatively, D is TRBD1 (6 bases). The ends were cut back, 0 bases at V and 4 bases at J, with 6 bases in the middle. Germline CDR1 is KGHSH and CDR2 is LQKENI. The CDR3 length is 14 residues. For the CDR3, the DNA is TGTGCCAGCTCACCACCGACAGGCACCGGGGAGCTGTTTTTT. The encoded protein is CASSPPTGTGELFF.

This chain connects TRBV12-3 or TRBV12-4 to TRBJ2-5; perhaps TRBD1 as D (7 bases). The CDR3 runs to 17 residues. Trimming cost V 6 bases and J 2 bases, with 22 bases left between them. In DNA, the CDR3 is TGTGCCAGCAGCCCTCTGGGGGGCAGGGGGAGGCAAGAGACCCAGTACTTC. This codes for CASSPLGGRGRQETQYF.

The rearrangement joins TRBV6-2 or TRBV6-3 to TRBJ2-1; 9 bases match TRBD2. The CDR3 runs to 15 residues. CDR1 and CDR2 from the germline V gene are MNHEY and SVGEGT. The J segment lost 7 bases and the V segment lost 2 bases, leaving 6 bases of the junction unmatched. CDR3 DNA sequence: TGTGCCAGCAGTTACGGCGGCGGGGGGGCTAATGAGCAGTTCTTC. This codes for CASSYGGGGANEQFF.

The rearrangement joins TRBV27 to TRBJ1-1, with D possibly being TRBD1 (6 bases). The CDR3 sequence is 17 residues long. CDR1 is MNHEY, CDR2 SMNVEV, per germline (reference sequence). V shed 5 bases and J shed 3 bases, with 22 bases lying between them. CDR3 nucleotides: TGTGCCAGCAGTCGCTCGCTCCGAACAGGGCGGGACACTGAAGCTTTCTTT. It is translated as CASSRSLRTGRDTEAFF.

V usage is TRBV15 and J usage is TRBJ1-4; D not resolved. The V and J ends lost 5 bases and 4 bases respectively, with 20 bases between them. Germline CDR1 LNHNV, CDR2 YYDKDF (reference sequence). This CDR3 comprises 17 residues. The CDR3 coding sequence is TGTGCCACCAGCCCAGATCAAGCCGGATCGTTTAATGAAAAACTGTTTTTT. Protein: CATSPDQAGSFNEKLFF.

V is TRBV4-1 and J is TRBJ2-3; 12 bases fit TRBD1. Germline CDR1 MGHRA, CDR2 YSYEKL. J was trimmed by 4 bases and V by 4 bases; bases with no gene match: 9. The CDR3 runs 17 residues. In nucleotides, the CDR3 is TGCGCCAGCAGCCGGGAACCGGGACAGGGGGCTTCAGATACGCAGTATTTT. Translated, it gives CASSREPGQGASDTQYF.

This clonotype was observed a handful of times. The rearrangement links TRBV7-6 to TRBJ2-2, with 9 positions matching TRBD1. With 0 bases clipped from V and 3 bases from J, the junction kept 5 bases outside the gene matches. CDR1 and CDR2 (germline): SGHVS, FNYEAQ. The CDR3 contains 17 residues. The CDR3 nucleotides are TGTGCCAGCAGCTTAGCAACGACAGGGGGGTACACCGGGGAGCTGTTTTTT. Its protein is CASSLATTGGYTGELFF.

The chain joins TRBV20-1 to TRBJ2-3, with 7 bases identical to TRBD2. The CDR3 contains 13 residues. J gave up 4 bases and V 6 bases, and 7 bases lay outside the gene matches. Germline CDR1 reads DFQATT; CDR2 reads SNEGSKA (reference sequence). CDR3 region: CSAPFSGADTQYF. The CDR3 DNA reads TGCAGTGCACCCTTCAGCGGGGCAGATACGCAGTATTTT.

The chain joins TRBV20-1 to TRBJ1-4; no clear D gene. V lost 3 bases, J lost 5 bases, and 13 bases lay in between. The CDR3 consists of 14 residues. From germline, CDR1 is DFQATT and CDR2 SNEGSKA (reference sequence). CDR3: CSARTDLSNEKLFF. In DNA, the CDR3 is TGCAGTGCTAGGACCGACCTATCGAATGAAAAACTGTTTTTT.

This chain connects TRBV24-1 to TRBJ1-6, with D unclear. The CDR3 extends over 13 amino acids. Germline V CDR1 and CDR2: KGHDR, SFDVKD. The ends were cut back, 4 bases at V and 10 bases at J, with 10 bases in the middle. The CDR3 DNA reads as TGTGCCACCAGTGAACGGGCGAGGTCACCCCTCCACTTT. Its protein is CATSERARSPLHF.

This clonotype was detected a few times. This chain connects TRBV29-1 to TRBJ2-1; D possibly corresponds to TRBD2 (5 bases). The ends were cut back, 1 base at V and 6 bases at J, with 16 bases in the middle. CDR3 length: 15 amino acids. Germline V CDR1 and CDR2: SQVTM, ANQGSEA. The CDR3 nucleotides read TGCAGCGTTGAAGGCGGTATAGTAGAGGGCAATGAGCAGTTCTTC. Translating gives CSVEGGIVEGNEQFF.

The rearrangement links TRBV4-1 to TRBJ1-6; D gene uncertain. V was cut by 0 bases and J by 0 bases, with 9 bases left in between. The CDR3 has 17 amino acids. Germline V gene lookup returns CDR1 MGHRA and CDR2 YSYEKL. The CDR3: CASSQDRADSYNSPLHF. The CDR3 DNA reads TGCGCCAGCAGCCAAGATCGGGCAGACTCCTATAATTCACCCCTCCACTTT.

This clonotype showed up just a few times. The CDR3 is CASSIRGSTEAFF. DNA of the CDR3: TGTGCCAGTAGTATCCGCGGTAGTACTGAAGCTTTCTTT. The J gene is TRBJ1-1, the V gene TRBV19; D is unresolved. The CDR3 totals 13 residues. The V and J ends lost 3 bases and 5 bases respectively, with 10 bases between them. The germline V gene has CDR1 LNHDA and CDR2 SQIVND (reference sequence).

This rearrangement joins TRBV27 to TRBJ2-1; D gene uncertain. The length of the CDR3 is 12 residues. Germline-derived CDR1 and CDR2 are MNHEY and SMNVEV (reference sequence). Trimming cost V 6 bases and J 5 bases, with 8 bases left between them. The CDR3 coding sequence is TGTGCCAGCAGAGAGACGAACAATGAGCAGTTCTTC. It specifies CASRETNNEQFF.

This clonotype turned up a few times. The chain has TRBV6-1 and TRBJ2-3, with 9 nucleotides matching TRBD2. V lost 11 bases and J lost 2; bases outside the gene matches: 2. Germline V gene sequence: CDR1 MNHNS, CDR2 SASEGT. The length of the CDR3 is 12 residues. CDR3 region: CAAGGLTDTQYF. In DNA form, the CDR3 reads TGTGCCGCGGGGGGGCTCACAGATACGCAGTATTTT.

This clonotype turned up a few times. The chain uses TRBV7-9 and TRBJ1-1; the D gene is possibly TRBD1 (5 bases). The CDR3 contains 18 residues. V lost 1 base to trimming and J lost 4 bases, with 22 bases between them. Germline CDR1 SEHNR, CDR2 FQNEAQ (reference sequence). CDR3 protein: CASSLVRLGQGRGTEAFF. The CDR3 nucleotides are TGTGCCAGCAGCTTAGTTCGGCTCGGGCAGGGTCGTGGCACTGAAGCTTTCTTT.

This clonotype has more than one count but fewer than ten. The chain has TRBV4-1 and TRBJ1-6, with 9 nucleotides matching TRBD1. The junction had 8 bases not matched to a gene; V was cut back by 4 bases and J by 10 bases. This CDR3 comprises 15 residues. The germline V gene has CDR1 MGHRA and CDR2 YSYEKL. CDR3 residues: CASSPEGTGKSPLHF. For the CDR3, the DNA is TGCGCCAGCAGCCCGGAAGGGACAGGGAAATCACCCCTCCACTTT.

This clonotype was found a few times. CDR3 nucleotides: TGTGCCAGCAGCTTAGAGACGGACAGCCTAGCCAAAAACATTCAGTACTTC. Translated: CASSLETDSLAKNIQYF. J is TRBJ2-4 and V is TRBV11-3, with a tentative D call TRBD1 (6 bases). V was clipped by 0 bases and J by 0 bases, with 12 bases between them. The germline gives CDR1 SGHNT, CDR2 YENEEA. The CDR3 loop spans 17 amino acids.

This clonotype has more than one count but fewer than ten. This chain joins TRBV19 and TRBJ2-4; 11 positions match TRBD2. CDR1 is LNHDA, CDR2 SQIVND, per germline (reference sequence). Trimming at V came to 5 bases and at J to 1 base, leaving 16 bases not matched to a gene. The length of the CDR3 is 20 residues. CDR3 coding DNA: TGTGCCAGTAGTGCTCCACTAGCGGGAGATTCCGTTTTGGCCAAAAACATTCAGTACTTC. This translates into CASSAPLAGDSVLAKNIQYF.

CDR3 amino acids: CASSLGGGQGGLNTGELFF. The CDR3 DNA reads TGTGCCAGCAGCTTGGGGGGGGGACAGGGGGGATTAAACACCGGGGAGCTGTTTTTT. The gene calls are TRBV5-4 and TRBJ2-2; 11 nucleotides match TRBD1. The CDR3 consists of 19 residues. Germline V CDR1 and CDR2: SGHNT, YYREEE (reference sequence). Trimming removed 0 bases from V and 2 bases from J; junction bases left unmatched: 9.

In this sample, this clonotype turned up many times. The chain is built from TRBV7-8 and TRBJ2-1; 9 nucleotides align to TRBD1. CDR1 is SGHVS and CDR2 is FQNEAQ in the germline V gene. V lost 5 bases to trimming and J lost 2 bases; unmatched junction nucleotides: 10. The CDR3 runs 17 residues. CDR3 amino acids: CASSKDRGQGTYNEQFF. CDR3 nucleotides: TGTGCCAGCAGCAAGGACAGGGGTCAGGGGACCTACAATGAGCAGTTCTTC.

This clonotype was seen only a few times. J is TRBJ2-1 and V is TRBV6-2 or TRBV6-3; 9 nucleotides align to TRBD1. J lost 5 bases, V lost 0 bases, and 5 bases had no gene match. The CDR3 extends over 16 amino acids. The germline gives CDR1 MNHEY, CDR2 SVGEGT. The CDR3 spells CASSYSDRGGHNEQFF. CDR3 coding DNA: TGTGCCAGCAGTTACTCGGACAGGGGTGGACACAATGAGCAGTTCTTC.